This T cell receptor beta chain appears in the sequencing data of a study of beta chain features in type 1 diabetes. As for the study in general: There was similarity between patients and healthy donors in age, gender and cell yields.

By way of CD45RO/CCR7/CD25/CD127/CD95/CD27, the CD4+ regulatory, stem cell-like memory, central memory and naive cells were sorted. The study's findings and limits: Researchers report that Type 1 diabetes patients had moderately but significantly shorter TCRB CDR3s across all four CD4+ subsets. Patients with type 1 diabetes showed fewer VDJ junction insertions and more deletions.

This clone occurred a few times. Its antigen is as yet unknown. The CDR3 extends over 16 amino acids. Germline V gene sequence: CDR1 SGHTA, CDR2 FQGNSA. V lost 1 base and J 1 base, leaving 14 bases between the germline ends. Every bit of the isolated RNA underwent reverse transcription, so sequencing read expressed TCRB transcripts. Only in-frame clones appear in the TCRdb table, and some are missing; sequencing was by immunoSEQ multiplex PCR. Here the sample spans 680,000 or so clones, 15% to 18% being singletons. This chain uses TRBV7-2 with TRBJ2-7; D is uncertain. The TCR was taken from a man aged 18 to 29 in good health. Specimen: naive CD4+ T cells from blood. The CDR3 loop reads CASSLVGWPKSYEQYF. DNA for the CDR3: TGTGCCAGCAGCTTAGTAGGTTGGCCAAAATCCTACGAGCAGTACTTC.